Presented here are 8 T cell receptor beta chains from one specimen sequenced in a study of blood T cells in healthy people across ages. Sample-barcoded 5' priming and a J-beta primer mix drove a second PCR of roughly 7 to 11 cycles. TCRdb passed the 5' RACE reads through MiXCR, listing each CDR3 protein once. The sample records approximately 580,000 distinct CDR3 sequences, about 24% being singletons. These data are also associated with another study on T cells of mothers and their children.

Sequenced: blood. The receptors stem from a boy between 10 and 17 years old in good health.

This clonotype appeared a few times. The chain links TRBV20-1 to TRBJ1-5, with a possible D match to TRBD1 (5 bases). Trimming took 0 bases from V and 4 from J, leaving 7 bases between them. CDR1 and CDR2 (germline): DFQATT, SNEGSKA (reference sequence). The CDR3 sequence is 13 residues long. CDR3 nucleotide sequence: TGCAGTGCTAGAGACAGGGAGAATCAGCCCCAGCATTTT. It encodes CSARDRENQPQHF.

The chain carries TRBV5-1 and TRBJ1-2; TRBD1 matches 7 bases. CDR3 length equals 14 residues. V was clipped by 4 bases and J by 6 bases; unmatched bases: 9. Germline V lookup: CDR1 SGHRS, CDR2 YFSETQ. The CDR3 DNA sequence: TGCGCCAGCAGCCAAACCGGGACAGCTAATGGCTACACCTTC. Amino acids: CASSQTGTANGYTF.

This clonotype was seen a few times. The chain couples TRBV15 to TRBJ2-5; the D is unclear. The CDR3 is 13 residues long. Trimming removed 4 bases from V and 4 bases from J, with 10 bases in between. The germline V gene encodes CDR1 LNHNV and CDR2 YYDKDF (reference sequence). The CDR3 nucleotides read TGTGCCACCAGCAAAATTGAATTAGAGACCCAGTACTTC. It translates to CATSKIELETQYF.

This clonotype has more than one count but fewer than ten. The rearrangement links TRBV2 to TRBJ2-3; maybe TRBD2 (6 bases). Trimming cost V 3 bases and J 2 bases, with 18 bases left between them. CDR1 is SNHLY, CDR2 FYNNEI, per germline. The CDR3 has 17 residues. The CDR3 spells CASSDIADPRFTDTQYF. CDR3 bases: TGTGCCAGCAGTGACATAGCGGACCCTCGATTCACAGATACGCAGTATTTT.

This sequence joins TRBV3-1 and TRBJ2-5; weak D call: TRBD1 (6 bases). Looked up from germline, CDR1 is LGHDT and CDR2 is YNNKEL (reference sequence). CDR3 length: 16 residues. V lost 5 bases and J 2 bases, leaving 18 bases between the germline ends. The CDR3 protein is CASSKNREIVQETQYF. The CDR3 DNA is TGTGCCAGCAGCAAAAACAGGGAGATAGTACAAGAGACCCAGTACTTC.

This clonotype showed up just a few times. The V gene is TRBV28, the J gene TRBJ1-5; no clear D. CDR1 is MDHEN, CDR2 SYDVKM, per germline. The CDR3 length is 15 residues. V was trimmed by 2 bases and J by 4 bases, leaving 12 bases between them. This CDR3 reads CASSLSLLVNQPQHF. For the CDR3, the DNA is TGTGCCAGCAGTTTAAGTCTGTTGGTGAATCAGCCCCAGCATTTT.

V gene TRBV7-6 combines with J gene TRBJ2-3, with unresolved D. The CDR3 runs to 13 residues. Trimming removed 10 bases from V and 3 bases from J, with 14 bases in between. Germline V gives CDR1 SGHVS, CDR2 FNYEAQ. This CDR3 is CATRSPRTDTQYF. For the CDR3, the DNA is TGTGCCACCCGCTCCCCTCGTACAGATACGCAGTATTTT.

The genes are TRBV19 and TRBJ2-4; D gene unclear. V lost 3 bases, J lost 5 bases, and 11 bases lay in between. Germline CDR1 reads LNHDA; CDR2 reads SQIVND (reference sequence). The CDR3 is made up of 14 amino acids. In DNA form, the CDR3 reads TGTGCCAGTAGTATGATCGGAGTACAAAACATTCAGTACTTC. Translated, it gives CASSMIGVQNIQYF.